This T cell receptor (beta chain) stems from a study of OX40 agonist ivuxolimab in advanced cancers. For the study at large: Previous treatment with anti-PD-1, anti-PD-L1 or anti-CTLA-4 therapy was allowed; 30% to 50% had received some.

The study, taken as a whole, reports: Normalized expansion of T-cell clones was also low for some nonresponders. Within 6 weeks, CD4+ and CD8+ blood T cells expanded clonally at 0.1 to 3.0 mg/kg. Among the least clonally expanded were partial responders at 0.1-3.0 mg/kg.

Points on this clone: Its target is unknown.

The repertoire was sequenced with immunoSEQ multiplex PCR; TCRdb's copy has only in-frame clones and lacks some. This table holds some 11,000 clones, about 86% found once. This CDR3 region has 14 residues. The germline CDR1 and CDR2 sequences are SQVTM and ANQGSEA. The V gene is TRBV29-1, the J gene TRBJ1-3, with D uncertain. Sequencing was performed on CD4+ or CD8+ T cells sorted from blood, taken in a trial of the OX40 agonist ivuxolimab. The TCR originated in an adult with an advanced solid tumor such as melanoma, head and neck, liver or kidney cancer. The CDR3 nucleotides are TGCGGGTCGGCAGGCTCTAAGGCTGGAAACACCATATATTTT. Translating gives CGSAGSKAGNTIYF.